A single sample is the source of the 9 T cell receptor beta chains below, sequenced in a study of cytomegalovirus exposure and HLA in healthy donors. Researchers ran the PCR with 60 Vbeta and 13 Jbeta primers. Produced via immunoSEQ multiplex PCR; TCRdb's table is partial and in-frame only. The sample consists of about 200,000 clones, around four fifths of them appearing once. Sequencing was carried out using PBMCs. Receptors originate from a man aged 50 to 59 in good health and CMV-seronegative.

The chain employs TRBV9 and TRBJ2-7; 11 bases fit TRBD2. V was pared by 2 bases and J by 2 bases, with 0 bases of the junction left unmatched. Germline CDR1 reads SGDLS; CDR2 reads YYNGEE. CDR3 length: 14 amino acids. The CDR3 reads CASSVSGRAYEQYF. As DNA, the CDR3 is TGTGCCAGCAGCGTTAGCGGGAGGGCCTACGAGCAGTACTTC.

The genes are TRBV27 and TRBJ1-1; D possibly corresponds to TRBD1 (5 bases). V lost 3 bases to trimming and J lost 3 bases, with 11 bases between them. This CDR3 contains 14 residues. Germline CDR1 reads MNHEY; CDR2 reads SMNVEV (reference sequence). The CDR3 reads CASSFTGWDTEAFF. DNA for the CDR3: TGTGCCAGCAGTTTCACAGGCTGGGACACTGAAGCTTTCTTT.

A single count supports this clone. The rearrangement joins TRBV5-4 to TRBJ2-5; D is uncertain. Germline V gives CDR1 SGHNT, CDR2 YYREEE (reference sequence). The CDR3 is made up of 14 amino acids. Between the trimmed V and J ends, which lost 3 bases and 2 bases, there was a span of 11 bases. The CDR3 region has the DNA TGTGCCAGCAGCTCCTACCAGACACAAGAGACCCAGTACTTC. It specifies CASSSYQTQETQYF.

This clone was recorded once. The gene calls are TRBV5-1 and TRBJ1-4, with 8 positions matching TRBD1. Germline V CDR1 and CDR2: SGHRS, YFSETQ. The junction had 11 bases not matched to a gene; V was cut back by 3 bases and J by 4 bases. The CDR3 length is 17 residues. The CDR3 region is CASSSGGPGQVNEKLFF. The CDR3 DNA reads as TGCGCCAGCAGCTCCGGCGGTCCGGGACAGGTTAATGAAAAACTGTTTTTT. The full variable domain, in which reference TRBV5-1 and TRBJ1-4 provide the parts outside the CDR3, is KAGVTQTPRYLIKTRGQQVTLSCSPISGHRSVSWYQQTPGQGLQFLFEYFSETQRNKGNFPGRFSGRQFSNSRSEMNVSTLELGDSALYLCASSSGGPGQVNEKLFFGSGTQLSVL.

This clone came up a few times. The CDR3 sequence is CASSKAGAKNIQYF. The DNA of the CDR3 is TGTGCCAGCAGTAAAGCGGGAGCCAAAAACATTCAGTACTTC. The chain carries TRBV28 and TRBJ2-4; TRBD2 might be the D (6 bases). The CDR3 is 14 residues long. V lost 5 bases, J lost 0 bases, and 8 bases lay in between. The V gene's germline CDR1 is MDHEN and CDR2 SYDVKM.

This chain connects TRBV11-2 to TRBJ2-3, with TRBD2 matching 11 bases. J lost 3 bases, V lost 2 bases, and 7 bases had no gene match. The germline V gene encodes CDR1 SGHAT and CDR2 FQNNGV. The CDR3 contains 17 residues. CDR3 coding DNA: TGTGCCAGCAGCTTACCTTACACTAGCGGGAGAACAGATACGCAGTATTTT. Protein product: CASSLPYTSGRTDTQYF.

The chain joins TRBV30 to TRBJ2-1; TRBD2 matches 7 bases. Losses at the gene ends were 0 bases for V and 6 bases for J; bases not matched to a gene: 8. The CDR3 extends over 15 amino acids. Germline assignment: CDR1 GTSNPN and CDR2 SVGIG (reference sequence). The CDR3 region is CAWSVRAGVGNEQFF. Written as DNA, the CDR3 is TGTGCCTGGAGTGTACGCGCGGGAGTTGGCAATGAGCAGTTCTTC.

The J gene is TRBJ2-5, the V gene TRBV10-3; maybe TRBD1 (5 bases). Between the trimmed V and J ends, which lost 2 bases and 11 bases, there was a span of 18 bases. Germline V gene lookup returns CDR1 ENHRY and CDR2 SYGVKD. The CDR3 runs to 14 residues. CDR3 residues: CAISEPRQRREQYF. The CDR3 bases are TGTGCCATCAGTGAGCCCCGACAGAGGAGAGAGCAGTACTTC.

In regard to this clone: This sample includes further DNA sequences coding for the same CDR3. V usage is TRBV18 and J usage is TRBJ1-1; possibly TRBD1 for D (6 bases). The length of the CDR3 is 12 residues. Germline assignment: CDR1 KGHSH and CDR2 LQKENI. V lost 2 bases, J lost 7 bases, and 8 bases lay in between. The CDR3 DNA reads TGTGCCAGCTCACCAAACAGGGATGAAGCTTTCTTT. Its protein is CASSPNRDEAFF.